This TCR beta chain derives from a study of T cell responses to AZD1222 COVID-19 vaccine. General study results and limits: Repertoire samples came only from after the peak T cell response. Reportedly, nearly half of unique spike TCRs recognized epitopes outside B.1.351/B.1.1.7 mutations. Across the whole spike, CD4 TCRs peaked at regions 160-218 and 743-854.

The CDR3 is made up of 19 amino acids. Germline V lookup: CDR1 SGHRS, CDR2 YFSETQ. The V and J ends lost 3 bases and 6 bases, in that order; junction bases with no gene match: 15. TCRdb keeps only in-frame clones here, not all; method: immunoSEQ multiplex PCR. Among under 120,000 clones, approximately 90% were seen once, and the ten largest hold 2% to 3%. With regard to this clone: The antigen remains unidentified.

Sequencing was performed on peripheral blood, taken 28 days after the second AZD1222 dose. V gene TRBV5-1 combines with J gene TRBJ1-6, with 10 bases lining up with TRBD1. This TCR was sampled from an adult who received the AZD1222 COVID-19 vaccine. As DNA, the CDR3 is TGCGCCAGCAGCTCAAGTGGAACCGGGACAGGGGCCGGTAATTCACCCCTCCACTTT. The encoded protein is CASSSSGTGTGAGNSPLHF. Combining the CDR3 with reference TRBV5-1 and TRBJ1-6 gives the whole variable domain KAGVTQTPRYLIKTRGQQVTLSCSPISGHRSVSWYQQTPGQGLQFLFEYFSETQRNKGNFPGRFSGRQFSNSRSEMNVSTLELGDSALYLCASSSSGTGTGAGNSPLHFGNGTRLTVT.